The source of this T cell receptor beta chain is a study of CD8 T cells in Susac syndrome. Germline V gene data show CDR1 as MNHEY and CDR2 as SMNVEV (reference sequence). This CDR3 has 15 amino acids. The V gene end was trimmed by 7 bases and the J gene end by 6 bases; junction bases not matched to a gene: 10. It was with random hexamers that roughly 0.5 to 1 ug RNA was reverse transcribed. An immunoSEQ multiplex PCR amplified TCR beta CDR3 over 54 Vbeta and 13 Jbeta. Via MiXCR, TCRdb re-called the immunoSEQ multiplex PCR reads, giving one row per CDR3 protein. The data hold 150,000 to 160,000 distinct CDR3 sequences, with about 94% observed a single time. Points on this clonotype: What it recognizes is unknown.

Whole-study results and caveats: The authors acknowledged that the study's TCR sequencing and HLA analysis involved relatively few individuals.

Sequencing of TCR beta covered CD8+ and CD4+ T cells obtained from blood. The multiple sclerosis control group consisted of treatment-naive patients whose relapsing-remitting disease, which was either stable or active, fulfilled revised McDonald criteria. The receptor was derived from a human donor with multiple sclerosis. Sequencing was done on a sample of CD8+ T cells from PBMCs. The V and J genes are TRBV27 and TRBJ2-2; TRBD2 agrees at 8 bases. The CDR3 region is CASIGAGVRAGELFF. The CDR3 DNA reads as TGTGCCAGCATCGGAGCGGGGGTCCGGGCCGGGGAGCTGTTTTTT.